This TCR beta chain came from a study of T cell responses to AZD1222 COVID-19 vaccine. Measured with immunoSEQ multiplex PCR; TCRdb has only the in-frame clones, and not every one. The table includes around 160,000 clones, roughly 88% detected once. This clone was recorded only once. The target antigen is unknown. Germline lookup yields CDR1 SGHRS and CDR2 YFSETQ. CDR3 length: 15 residues. V was trimmed by 5 bases and J by 4 bases, leaving 18 bases between them. Whole-study findings and limits: Clonal diversity was possibly underestimated; the donors were predominantly white British and more often female. At baseline, seropositivity was found in only five or six AZD1222 recipients. Sampled repertoires all dated from after the peak T cell response.

The sequenced sample was peripheral blood, obtained on day 0 of AZD1222 vaccination. The chain carries TRBV5-1 and TRBJ1-2; tentatively, D is TRBD1 (6 bases). This clonotype originated in an adult in good health. In DNA, the CDR3 is TGCGCCAGCAGACTCCAGACAGGTTCGGGCTATGGCTACACCTTC. Translated: CASRLQTGSGYGYTF.